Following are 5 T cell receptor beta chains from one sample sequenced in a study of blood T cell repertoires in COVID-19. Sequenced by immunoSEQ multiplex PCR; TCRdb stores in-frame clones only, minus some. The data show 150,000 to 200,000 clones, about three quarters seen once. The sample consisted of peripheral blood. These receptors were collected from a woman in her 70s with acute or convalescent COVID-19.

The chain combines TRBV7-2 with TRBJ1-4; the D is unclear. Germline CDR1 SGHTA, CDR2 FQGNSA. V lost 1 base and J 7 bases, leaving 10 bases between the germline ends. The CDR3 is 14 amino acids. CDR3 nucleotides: TGTGCCAGCAGCTTAGGTGGTTTCGGTGAAAAACTGTTTTTT. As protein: CASSLGGFGEKLFF.

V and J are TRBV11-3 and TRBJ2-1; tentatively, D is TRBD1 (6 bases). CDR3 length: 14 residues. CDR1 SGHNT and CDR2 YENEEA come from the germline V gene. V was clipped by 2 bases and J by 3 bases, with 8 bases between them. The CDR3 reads CASSLLGGYNEQFF. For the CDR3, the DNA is TGTGCCAGCAGCTTATTAGGGGGCTACAATGAGCAGTTCTTC.

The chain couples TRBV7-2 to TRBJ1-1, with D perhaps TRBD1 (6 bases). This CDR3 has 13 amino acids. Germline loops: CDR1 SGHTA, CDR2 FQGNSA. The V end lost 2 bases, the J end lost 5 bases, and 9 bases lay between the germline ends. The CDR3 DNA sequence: TGTGCCAGCAGCTTAAAGGGGGGGACTGAAGCTTTCTTT. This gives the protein CASSLKGGTEAFF.

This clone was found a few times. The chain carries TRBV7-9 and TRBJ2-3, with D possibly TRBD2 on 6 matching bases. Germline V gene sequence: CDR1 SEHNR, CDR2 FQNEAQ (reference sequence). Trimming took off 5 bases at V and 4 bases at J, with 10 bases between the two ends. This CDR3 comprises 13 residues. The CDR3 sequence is CASSPSGADTQYF. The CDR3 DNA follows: TGTGCCAGCAGCCCCTCGGGGGCAGATACGCAGTATTTT. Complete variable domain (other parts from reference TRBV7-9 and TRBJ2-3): DTGVSQNPRHKITKRGQNVTFRCDPISEHNRLYWYRQTLGQGPEFLTYFQNEAQLEKSRLLSDRFSAERPKGSFSTLEIQRTEQGDSAMYLCASSPSGADTQYFGPGTRLTVL.

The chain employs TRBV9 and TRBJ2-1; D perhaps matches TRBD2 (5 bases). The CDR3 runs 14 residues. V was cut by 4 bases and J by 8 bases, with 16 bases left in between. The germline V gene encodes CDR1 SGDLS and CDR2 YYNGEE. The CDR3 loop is CASSLFGEWDEQFF. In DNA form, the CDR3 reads TGTGCCAGCAGCCTTTTTGGGGAGTGGGATGAGCAGTTCTTC.